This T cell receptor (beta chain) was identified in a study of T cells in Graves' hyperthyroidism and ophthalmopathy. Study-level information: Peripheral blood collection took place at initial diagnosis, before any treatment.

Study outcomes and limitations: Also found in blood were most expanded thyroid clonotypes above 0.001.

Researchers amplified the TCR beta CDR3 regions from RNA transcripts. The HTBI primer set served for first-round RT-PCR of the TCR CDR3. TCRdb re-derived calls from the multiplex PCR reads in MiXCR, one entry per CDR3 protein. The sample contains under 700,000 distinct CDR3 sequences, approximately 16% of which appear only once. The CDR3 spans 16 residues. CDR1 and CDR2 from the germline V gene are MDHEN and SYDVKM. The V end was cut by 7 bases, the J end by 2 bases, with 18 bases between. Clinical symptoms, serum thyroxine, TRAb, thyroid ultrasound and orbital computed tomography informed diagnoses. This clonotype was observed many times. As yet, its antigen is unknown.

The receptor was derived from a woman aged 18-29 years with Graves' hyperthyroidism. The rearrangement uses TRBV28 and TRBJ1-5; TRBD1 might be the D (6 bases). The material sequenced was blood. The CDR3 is CASNLEQGAGNQPQHF. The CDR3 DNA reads TGTGCCAGCAACCTTGAACAGGGAGCCGGCAATCAGCCCCAGCATTTT. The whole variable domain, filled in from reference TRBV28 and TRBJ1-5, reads DVKVTQSSRYLVKRTGEKVFLECVQDMDHENMFWYRQDPGLGLRLIYFSYDVKMKEKGDIPEGYSVSREKKERFSLILESASTNQTSMYLCASNLEQGAGNQPQHFGDGTRLSIL.